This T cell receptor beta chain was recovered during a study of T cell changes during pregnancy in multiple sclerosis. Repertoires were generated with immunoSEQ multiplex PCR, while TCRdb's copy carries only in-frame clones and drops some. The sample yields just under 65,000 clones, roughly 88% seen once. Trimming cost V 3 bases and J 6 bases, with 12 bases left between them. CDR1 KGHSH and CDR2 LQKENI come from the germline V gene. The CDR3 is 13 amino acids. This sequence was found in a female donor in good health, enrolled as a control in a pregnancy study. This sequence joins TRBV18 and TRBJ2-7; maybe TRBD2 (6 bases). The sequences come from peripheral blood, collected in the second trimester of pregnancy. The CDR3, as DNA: TGTGCCAGCTCACCCCTCGTGGGGGGCGAGCAGTACTTC. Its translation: CASSPLVGGEQYF.